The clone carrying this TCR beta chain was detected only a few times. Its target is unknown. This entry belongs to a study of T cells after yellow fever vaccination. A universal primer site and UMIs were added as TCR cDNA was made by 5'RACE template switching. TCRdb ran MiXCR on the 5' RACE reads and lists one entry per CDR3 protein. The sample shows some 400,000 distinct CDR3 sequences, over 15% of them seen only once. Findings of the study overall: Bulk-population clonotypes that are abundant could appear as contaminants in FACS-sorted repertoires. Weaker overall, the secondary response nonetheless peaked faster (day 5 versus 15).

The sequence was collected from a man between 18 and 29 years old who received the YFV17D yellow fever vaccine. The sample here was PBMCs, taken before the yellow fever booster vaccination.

Written as DNA, the CDR3 is TGCGCCAGCAGCTGGTCTAGCGGGGAGCTGTTTTTT. Residues: CASSWSSGELFF. The J gene is TRBJ2-2, the V gene TRBV5-1; D gene ambiguous. From germline, CDR1 is SGHRS and CDR2 YFSETQ. This CDR3 contains 12 residues. V was pared by 3 bases and J by 7 bases, with 7 bases between.